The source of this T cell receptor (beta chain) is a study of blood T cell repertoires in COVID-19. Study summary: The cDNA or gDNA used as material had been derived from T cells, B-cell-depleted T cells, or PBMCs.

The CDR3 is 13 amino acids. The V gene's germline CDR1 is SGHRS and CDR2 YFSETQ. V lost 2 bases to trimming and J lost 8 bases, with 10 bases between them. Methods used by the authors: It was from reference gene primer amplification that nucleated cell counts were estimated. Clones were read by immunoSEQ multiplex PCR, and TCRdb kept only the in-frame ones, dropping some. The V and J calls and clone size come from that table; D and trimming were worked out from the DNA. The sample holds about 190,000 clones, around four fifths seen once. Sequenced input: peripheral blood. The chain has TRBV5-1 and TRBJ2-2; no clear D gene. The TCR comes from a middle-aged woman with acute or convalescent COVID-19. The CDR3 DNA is TGCGCCAGCAGCTTATCGTCAGGAGGGGAGCTGTTTTTT. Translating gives CASSLSSGGELFF.